The TCR beta chain described here comes from a study of T cells in Graves' hyperthyroidism and ophthalmopathy. V lost 1 base and J 0 bases, leaving 19 bases between the germline ends. CDR3 size: 18 residues. Germline loops: CDR1 SGHRS, CDR2 YFSETQ. General study points: Blood held most thyroid clonotypes expanded above 0.001 frequency.

RNA transcripts yielded amplified TCR beta CDR3 regions. During a first-round RT-PCR of the TCR CDR3, the HTBI primer set was used. TCRdb used MiXCR to reprocess the multiplex PCR reads, holding one entry per CDR3 protein. The sample has roughly 500,000 distinct CDR3 sequences, approximately 24% seen once. There are many counts of this clonotype. What it recognizes is unknown. The clonotype was recovered from a woman in her twenties or thirties with Graves' ophthalmopathy. The chain recombines TRBV5-1 with TRBJ1-1; D is undetermined. The sequencing sample was made of blood. The CDR3 DNA sequence: TGCGCCAGCAGCTTGCCCCTTGCTCATCCCAAAATGAACACTGAAGCTTTCTTT. Translating gives CASSLPLAHPKMNTEAFF.